These 22 T cell receptor beta chains were sequenced from one sample in a study of cytomegalovirus exposure and HLA in healthy donors. 13 Jbeta primers and 60 Vbeta primers were used for the PCR. TCRdb keeps only in-frame clones here, not all; method: immunoSEQ multiplex PCR. The ten top clones account for 2.1%, within a sample of about 150,000 clones. Sequenced input: PBMCs. The receptors derive from a young man in good health and CMV-seronegative.

The CDR3 DNA sequence: TGTGCCAGCAGCTTAGGGACGGGACAGGGTTACGAGCAGTACTTC. Translating gives CASSLGTGQGYEQYF. This rearrangement joins TRBV7-9 to TRBJ2-7, with TRBD1 identical over 9 bases. The germline gives CDR1 SEHNR, CDR2 FQNEAQ (reference sequence). Trimming removed 1 base from V and 4 bases from J; junction bases left unmatched: 5. The CDR3 has 15 residues. Full variable domain (outside the CDR3, taken from reference TRBV7-9 and TRBJ2-7): DTGVSQNPRHKITKRGQNVTFRCDPISEHNRLYWYRQTLGQGPEFLTYFQNEAQLEKSRLLSDRFSAERPKGSFSTLEIQRTEQGDSAMYLCASSLGTGQGYEQYFGPGTRLTVT.

V usage is TRBV7-9 and J usage is TRBJ1-1, with 9 bases fitting TRBD1. The CDR3 sequence is 14 residues long. Germline V gives CDR1 SEHNR, CDR2 FQNEAQ (reference sequence). J gave up 1 base and V 4 bases, and 1 base lay outside the gene matches. The CDR3 sequence: CASSSGQGNTEAFF. CDR3 nucleotides: TGTGCCAGCAGCTCGGGACAGGGGAACACTGAAGCTTTCTTT.

The chain links TRBV29-1 to TRBJ2-5, with D tentatively TRBD2 (5 bases). Trimming took 4 bases from V and 5 from J, leaving 14 bases between them. The CDR3 consists of 13 residues. Germline V gene sequence: CDR1 SQVTM, CDR2 ANQGSEA. This CDR3 is CSVARGRTETQYF. DNA of the CDR3: TGCAGCGTTGCTCGGGGAAGGACGGAGACCCAGTACTTC.

As regards this clone: The junction departs from germline at one end; a sequencing error may be responsible. The V gene is TRBV10-3, the J gene TRBJ1-2; TRBD1 matches 10 bases. Germline CDR1 is ENHRY and CDR2 is SYGVKD. This CDR3 contains 16 residues. The CDR3 here is CASSYSRTGGVHGYTF. For the CDR3, the DNA is TGTGCCAGCAGTTACTCCCGGACAGGGGGAGTCCATGGCTACACCTTC.

The chain is built from TRBV2 and TRBJ2-5; a possible D gene is TRBD1 (6 bases). Germline V CDR1 and CDR2: SNHLY, FYNNEI. This CDR3 has 15 amino acids. V was trimmed by 3 bases and J by 9 bases, leaving 20 bases between them. The CDR3, as DNA: TGTGCCAGCAGTGAGGAGGTGGCAGGGGACGGGTCCCAGTACTTC. Translated, it gives CASSEEVAGDGSQYF.

The chain employs TRBV7-9 and TRBJ2-7, with a tentative D call TRBD2 (6 bases). Germline-derived CDR1 and CDR2 are SEHNR and FQNEAQ (reference sequence). V was shortened by 5 bases and J by 6 bases, with 11 bases between the two germline ends. This CDR3 spans 12 amino acids. For the CDR3, the DNA is TGTGCCAGCAGCCCGACTAGGCTCGAGCAGTACTTC. This gives the protein CASSPTRLEQYF.

V gene TRBV19 combines with J gene TRBJ1-5, with TRBD1 matching over 9 bases. After removal of 4 bases from V and 0 bases from J, the junction contained 1 base not matched to a gene. The CDR3 sequence is 15 residues long. Germline V gene lookup returns CDR1 LNHDA and CDR2 SQIVND (reference sequence). For the CDR3, the DNA is TGTGCCAGTAGTAGGGGACAGGGTAGCAATCAGCCCCAGCATTTT. This encodes CASSRGQGSNQPQHF.

The rearrangement links TRBV6-1 to TRBJ1-2; no definite D call. Germline V CDR1 and CDR2: MNHNS, SASEGT. The CDR3 contains 13 residues. Trimming cost V 2 bases and J 6 bases, with 10 bases left between them. This CDR3 is CASSESGVDGYTF. The CDR3 nucleotides read TGTGCCAGCAGTGAATCGGGTGTGGATGGCTACACCTTC.

This chain joins TRBV15 and TRBJ2-1, with TRBD2 matching over 9 bases. The J segment lost 8 bases and the V segment lost 1 base, leaving 9 bases of the junction unmatched. From germline, CDR1 is LNHNV and CDR2 YYDKDF (reference sequence). The CDR3 covers 16 residues. CDR3 DNA: TGTGCCACCAGCAGAGGAGGGGCGGGAGGGCCCGATGAGCAGTTCTTC. Encoded protein: CATSRGGAGGPDEQFF.

The chain has TRBV9 and TRBJ2-1; tentative D call: TRBD2 (6 bases). V dropped 3 bases and J dropped 10 bases, with 11 bases sitting between them. In germline, CDR1 is SGDLS, CDR2 YYNGEE. This CDR3 is 12 amino acids long. CDR3 protein: CASSGTTSEQFF. CDR3 DNA: TGTGCCAGCAGCGGGACTACAAGCGAGCAGTTCTTC.

The chain has TRBV5-1 and TRBJ2-2; no clear D gene. The germline V and J ends were trimmed by 2 bases and 4 bases, with 9 bases remaining between them. The CDR3 is 14 residues long. Germline-derived CDR1 and CDR2 are SGHRS and YFSETQ. In DNA form, the CDR3 reads TGCGCCAGCAGCTTCCCAGAATTCACCGGGGAGCTGTTTTTT. It codes for CASSFPEFTGELFF.

The chain joins TRBV6-1 to TRBJ1-1; D is possibly TRBD1 (5 bases). CDR1 is MNHNS and CDR2 is SASEGT in the germline V gene. CDR3 size: 18 residues. V was cut by 2 bases and J by 2 bases, with 21 bases left in between. The CDR3 nucleotides are TGTGCCAGCAGTGAACTCTCTTTAGCTACAGGCTACAACACTGAAGCTTTCTTT. Protein: CASSELSLATGYNTEAFF.

The chain joins TRBV29-1 to TRBJ1-2; 7 bases are a match to TRBD1. V shed 8 bases and J 4 bases; nucleotides not matched to a gene: 7. Germline loops: CDR1 SQVTM, CDR2 ANQGSEA. The CDR3 spans 12 residues. For the CDR3, the DNA is TGCAGCTTTGGGGACAGCGGCTATGGCTACACCTTC. It specifies CSFGDSGYGYTF.

J is TRBJ2-1 and V is TRBV5-1, with D maybe TRBD2 (5 bases). Trimming removed 0 bases from V and 0 bases from J, with 10 bases in between. The CDR3 runs to 16 residues. Germline CDR1 SGHRS, CDR2 YFSETQ. CDR3 in DNA: TGCGCCAGCAGCTTGGGGCGGGCTAGCTCCTACAATGAGCAGTTCTTC. As protein: CASSLGRASSYNEQFF.

The V gene is TRBV18, the J gene TRBJ1-5; D not resolved. Per germline, CDR1 KGHSH and CDR2 LQKENI. The CDR3 has 15 residues. Between the trimmed V and J ends, which lost 3 bases and 6 bases, there was a span of 15 bases. CDR3 DNA: TGTGCCAGCTCACCGACGCCGGTAGGAGGTCAGCCCCAGCATTTT. Residues: CASSPTPVGGQPQHF.

For this clone: A junction end diverges from the germline sequence, so it may reflect a read error. The rearrangement links TRBV6-6 to TRBJ1-2; D gene uncertain. CDR1 MNHNY and CDR2 SVGAGI come from the germline V gene (reference sequence). CDR3 length: 12 residues. This CDR3 is CASSPNNYGCTF. CDR3 nucleotide sequence: TGTGCCAGCAGTCCGAACAACTATGGCTGCACCTTC.

V usage is TRBV10-3 and J usage is TRBJ2-1, with TRBD2 identical over 9 bases. V shed 6 bases, J shed 7 bases, and the junction held 10 bases outside the gene matches. The CDR3 loop spans 15 amino acids. Germline loops: CDR1 ENHRY, CDR2 SYGVKD. Here the CDR3 reads CAIRAPSGTLNEQFF. The CDR3, as DNA: TGTGCCATCAGGGCGCCTAGCGGGACCCTTAATGAGCAGTTCTTC.

The chain recombines TRBV5-1 with TRBJ2-7, with TRBD2 matching 8 bases. Trimming took 4 bases from V and 2 from J; bases not matched to a gene: 5. CDR3 length equals 14 residues. In germline, CDR1 is SGHRS, CDR2 YFSETQ. CDR3 DNA: TGCGCCAGCAGCCGGCAGCGGGGGCCCTACGAGCAGTACTTC. Amino acids: CASSRQRGPYEQYF.

V and J are TRBV10-3 and TRBJ2-6, with TRBD2 matching over 10 bases. The V gene's germline CDR1 is ENHRY and CDR2 SYGVKD. The ends lost 6 bases at V and 1 base at J; junction bases unmatched: 3. This CDR3 comprises 16 residues. The CDR3 DNA sequence: TGTGCCATCAGCCCGGGACTAGCGTCTGGGGCCAACGTCCTGACTTTC. Translated, it gives CAISPGLASGANVLTF.

The rearrangement links TRBV5-4 to TRBJ2-1, with 10 bases identical to TRBD2. The CDR3 is 14 amino acids. Germline V gene data show CDR1 as SGHNT and CDR2 as YYREEE (reference sequence). V dropped 6 bases and J dropped 9; count of bases not matched to a gene: 9. In DNA, the CDR3 is TGTGCCAGCAAGTCCACTAGCGGGAACAGTGAGCAGTTCTTC. Its translation is CASKSTSGNSEQFF.

This rearrangement joins TRBV5-1 to TRBJ1-2; a possible D gene is TRBD1 (5 bases). Germline loops: CDR1 SGHRS, CDR2 YFSETQ. This CDR3 comprises 14 residues. The V and J ends lost 4 bases and 1 base respectively, with 11 bases between them. The CDR3 protein is CASSDPRDNYGYTF. In DNA form, the CDR3 reads TGCGCCAGCAGCGACCCCAGGGATAACTATGGCTACACCTTC.

This chain links TRBV10-3 with TRBJ2-5; D perhaps matches TRBD2 (6 bases). Germline V gene lookup returns CDR1 ENHRY and CDR2 SYGVKD. The V and J ends lost 3 bases and 5 bases respectively, with 10 bases between them. The CDR3 is 13 residues long. For the CDR3, the DNA is TGTGCCATCAGTGATACTAGCTGGGAGACCCAGTACTTC. This encodes CAISDTSWETQYF.